A single sample gave rise to the 5 T cell receptor beta chains below, sequenced in a study of blood T cell repertoires in COVID-19 (dated by TCRdb to 2020 to 2021). Library construction relied on the immunoSEQ multiplex PCR assay. This immuneACCESS table, as held by TCRdb, lists in-frame sequences with V and J called but not all clones. Of the missing ones, under half trace to an unresolved V gene in checked studies; the others have no known cause. The sample table records over 65,000 clones; roughly three quarters of these occur just once. The ten largest make up about a third of the sample. Sequenced input: peripheral blood. The receptors derive from a man aged 55 to 70 with COVID-19, enrolled during active disease.

The chain uses TRBV4-2 and TRBJ1-1; weak D call: TRBD1 (6 bases). Germline loops: CDR1 LGHNA, CDR2 YNFKEQ. The CDR3 runs 14 residues. V lost 5 bases and J 0 bases, leaving 10 bases between the germline ends. The CDR3 DNA sequence: TGTGCCAGCAGCACCGGGACACTGAACACTGAAGCTTTCTTT. It specifies CASSTGTLNTEAFF.

The chain uses TRBV7-3 and TRBJ2-5, with D possibly TRBD2 on 5 matching bases. This CDR3 has 13 residues. Germline V gene lookup returns CDR1 SGHTA and CDR2 FQGTGA. The germline V and J ends were trimmed by 4 bases and 5 bases, with 11 bases remaining between them. The CDR3 bases are TGTGCCAGCAGCTACGGGGAGTGGGAGACCCAGTACTTC. Encoded protein: CASSYGEWETQYF.

J is TRBJ2-3 and V is TRBV11-3, with 7 bases matching TRBD1. Germline CDR1 and CDR2: SGHNT and YENEEA. CDR3 length: 15 residues. V shed 5 bases, J shed 6 bases, and the junction held 11 bases outside the gene matches. CDR3 sequence: CASSPRQGEVDTQYF. The CDR3 region has the DNA TGTGCCAGCAGCCCACGACAGGGAGAGGTGGATACGCAGTATTTT. Looking up the rest from reference TRBV11-3 and TRBJ2-3 gives the full variable domain: EAGVVQSPRYKIIEKKQPVAFWCNPISGHNTLYWYLQNLGQGPELLIRYENEEAVDDSQLPKDRFSAERLKGVDSTLKIQPAELGDSAVYLCASSPRQGEVDTQYFGPGTRLTVL.

V and J are TRBV5-4 and TRBJ2-7; possibly TRBD1 for D (5 bases). Per germline, CDR1 SGHNT and CDR2 YYREEE (reference sequence). V lost 5 bases, J lost 2 bases, and 17 bases lay in between. The CDR3 consists of 15 residues. The CDR3 reads CASRTGQQLTYEQYF. Here the CDR3 DNA reads TGTGCCAGCAGAACTGGACAACAGCTAACCTACGAGCAGTACTTC.

The chain uses TRBV7-2 and TRBJ2-3, with D unclear. The V end lost 4 bases, the J end lost 2 bases, and 13 bases lay between the germline ends. CDR1 is SGHTA, CDR2 FQGNSA, per germline. This CDR3 comprises 15 residues. In nucleotides, the CDR3 is TGTGCCAGCAGCTATAGCCGCCCGTACACAGATACGCAGTATTTT. Translation: CASSYSRPYTDTQYF.